These T cell receptor beta chains were read from a single sample in a study of cytomegalovirus exposure and HLA in healthy donors. The repertoire was sequenced with immunoSEQ multiplex PCR; TCRdb's copy has only in-frame clones and lacks some. The data contain around 190,000 clones, about 80% of them seen just once; the ten biggest clones take up roughly 13%. The specimen sequenced was PBMCs. Source of these receptors: a woman in her thirties in good health and CMV-seropositive. The CDR3 runs from the conserved cysteine through the conserved F or W. D genes are given only for firm matches. Clone size is given for some rows only: seen once, a few or many times, or a class if the clone is expanded.

>-|TRBJ1-3|-|TRBV9
TGTGCCAGTAGACGTGGGGAGTCTGGAAACACCATATATTTT
CASRRGESGNTIYF
>TRBD1|TRBJ2-1|-|TRBV5-1
TGCGCCAGCAGCTTTGACAGGGCCTACAATGAGCAGTTCTTC
CASSFDRAYNEQFF
>TRBD2|TRBJ2-1|-|TRBV4-2
TGTGCCAGCAGCCAAGGAGCGGGAGGGGTTGAGCAGTTCTTC
CASSQGAGGVEQFF
>-|TRBJ1-1|-|TRBV9
TGTGCCAGCAGCCCCCGACAGGTTTTGGACACTGAAGCTTTCTTT
CASSPRQVLDTEAFF
>-|TRBJ1-1|-|TRBV13
TGTGCCAGCAGCTCGAGGGACACTGAAGCTTTCTTT
CASSSRDTEAFF
>-|TRBJ2-5|-|TRBV7-9
TGTGCCAGCTCCTGGGGGCGGGAGTGGTACCAAGAGACCCAGTACTTC
CASSWGREWYQETQYF
>-|TRBJ2-5|-|TRBV2
TGTGCCAGCAGTGACCAACGAGTAACAGAGACCCAGTACTTC
CASSDQRVTETQYF
>-|TRBJ2-7|-|TRBV2
TGTGCCAGCAGTGAAAGCGCGAGGAGCTCCTACGAGCAGTACTTC
CASSESARSSYEQYF
>-|TRBJ1-1|-|TRBV6-5
TGTGCCAGCAGTTCAATGGGCCCGACTGAAGCTTTCTTT
CASSSMGPTEAFF
>TRBD2|TRBJ2-7|-|TRBV12-5
TGTGCTAGTGGTTTAAGGACTAGCGGGACGTACGAGCAGTACTTC
CASGLRTSGTYEQYF
>TRBD1|TRBJ1-1|-|TRBV15
TGTGCCACTCGGACAGGGGTGTCGAACACTGAAGCTTTCTTT
CATRTGVSNTEAFF
>-|TRBJ2-3|-|TRBV11-2
TGTGCCAGCAGCTTCGACAGGATCGCAGATACGCAGTATTTT
CASSFDRIADTQYF
>-|TRBJ1-2|-|TRBV28
TGTGCCAGCAGACGAGGGCCGCGTAACTATGGCTACACCTTC
CASRRGPRNYGYTF
>-|TRBJ1-2|-|TRBV10-1
TGCGCCAGCAGTGATCAGGGGCCGACCCGCTTGGGCTACACCTTC
CASSDQGPTRLGYTF
>-|TRBJ1-5|-|TRBV19
TGTGCCAGTAGCGGTCGTAGGGAGTTGAATCAGCCCCAGCATTTT
CASSGRRELNQPQHF
>-|TRBJ2-5|-|TRBV9
TGTGCCAGCAGCTCCTCGACTATCCCCAAGACCCAGTACTTC
CASSSSTIPKTQYF
>-|TRBJ2-1|-|TRBV7-3
TGTGCCAGCAGCCCCGACAGCTCCTACAATGAGCAGTTCTTC
CASSPDSSYNEQFF
>-|TRBJ1-3|-|TRBV9
TGTGCCAGCAGCGTAGGCAGGGAAGGAAACACCATATATTTT
CASSVGREGNTIYF
>TRBD1|TRBJ1-1|-|TRBV29-1
TGCAGCGCGGGACAGAGAAGGAACACTGAAGCTTTCTTT
CSAGQRRNTEAFF
>-|TRBJ2-7|-|TRBV5-6
TGTGCCAGCAGCTCCCTCCGGAGGGGCTACGAGCAGTACTTC
CASSSLRRGYEQYF
>-|TRBJ2-1|-|TRBV21-1
TGTGCCAGCAGCAAAGGGGCAGGTGGCGATGAGCAGTTCTTC
CASSKGAGGDEQFF
>TRBD2|TRBJ2-3|-|TRBV5-1
TGCGCCAGCAGCTGGAGACCGGGACTAGCGGGGGGGCGCAACACAGATACGCAGTATTTT
CASSWRPGLAGGRNTDTQYF
>TRBD1|TRBJ1-2|once|TRBV28
TGTGCCAGCACCAGTGGCAGGGGGACTCCTGGCTACACCTTC
CASTSGRGTPGYTF
>TRBD1|TRBJ2-2|-|TRBV7-3
TGTGCCAGCAGCCAGGGACAGGGGGCCGGCGGGGAGCTGTTTTTT
CASSQGQGAGGELFF
>TRBD1|TRBJ1-1|once|TRBV10-3
TGTGCCATCAGATCCTTAGTACAGGGGGCTGGGAACACTGAAGCTTTCTTT
CAIRSLVQGAGNTEAFF
>-|TRBJ2-5|-|TRBV29-1
TGCAGCGTTGTCCGGGGAGAAGAGACCCAGTACTTC
CSVVRGEETQYF
>-|TRBJ2-5|-|TRBV7-2
TGTGCCAGCAGCTTAGCGCGGTCGCAAGAGACCCAGTACTTC
CASSLARSQETQYF
>-|TRBJ1-1|-|TRBV19
TGTGCCAGTAGTATTCTTCCCATCTCACAGGGCGCTTTCTTT
CASSILPISQGAFF
>-|TRBJ1-2|-|TRBV10-3
TGTGCCATCTCGACAGATCAGGATGGCTACACCTTC
CAISTDQDGYTF
>-|TRBJ2-2|-|TRBV5-1
TGCGCCAGCAGCTTGGATTCGGGGGCCGGGGAGCTGTTTTTT
CASSLDSGAGELFF
>TRBD1|TRBJ1-4|-|TRBV4-1
TGCGCCAGCAGCCAAGAGACAGGGGGTAATGAAAAACTGTTTTTT
CASSQETGGNEKLFF
>-|TRBJ1-1|-|TRBV6-5
TGTGCCAGCAGTTCTGTCGGGGGGCTAGCTGAAGCTTTCTTT
CASSSVGGLAEAFF
>TRBD2|TRBJ2-3|-|TRBV23-1
TGCGCCAGCACGCGAACTAGCGGGATGTGGACAGATACGCAGTATTTT
CASTRTSGMWTDTQYF
>-|TRBJ2-4|once|TRBV29-1
TGCAGCGCCCTTATTGGGGGGAAAAACATTCAGTACTTC
CSALIGGKNIQYF
>-|TRBJ2-1|once|TRBV7-2
TGTGCCAGCAGCTTAGCAGGGAGCTCCTACAATGAGCAGTTCTTC
CASSLAGSSYNEQFF
>TRBD1|TRBJ1-1|once|TRBV10-3
TGTGCCATCAGTGAGCAGGACAGGGTTGAAACTGAAGCTTTCTTT
CAISEQDRVETEAFF
>TRBD2|TRBJ2-3|-|TRBV6-6
TGTGCCAGCAGTTACCGGGGGGGCGGAACAGATACGCAGTATTTT
CASSYRGGGTDTQYF
>TRBD1|TRBJ2-2|-|TRBV6-1
TGTGCCAGCAGTGACCCGACCGGGACAGTATCCGGGGAGCTGTTTTTT
CASSDPTGTVSGELFF
>-|TRBJ2-2|-|TRBV7-9
TGTGCCAGCACCTTTAGCGGGAACACCGGGGAGCTGTTTTTT
CASTFSGNTGELFF
>-|TRBJ2-2|few|TRBV5-8
TGTGCCAGCAGCTTGGAATTTCAAACTCGGTATCGCACGGAGCTGTTTTTT
CASSLEFQTRYRTELFF
>-|TRBJ2-2|once|TRBV5-5
TGTGCCAGCAGCGGGCAGGGCGGCGACACCGGGGAGCTGTTTTTT
CASSGQGGDTGELFF
>-|TRBJ1-2|-|TRBV30
TGTGCCTGGGACAGTCAAGGGCTCTATGGCTACACCTTC
CAWDSQGLYGYTF
>TRBD1|TRBJ1-4|-|TRBV7-9
TGTGCCAGCAGCTTAGGTACAGGGGGGACCGCAACTAATGAAAAACTGTTTTTT
CASSLGTGGTATNEKLFF
>TRBD2|TRBJ2-7|few|TRBV5-4
TGTGCCAGCAGCCTAGCGGGGGGAGTAAACGAGCAGTACTTC
CASSLAGGVNEQYF
>TRBD1|TRBJ2-7|few|TRBV27
TGTGCCAGCAGCCCCTCTAACAGGGGGCGCGAGCAGTACTTC
CASSPSNRGREQYF
>-|TRBJ2-5|few|TRBV28
TGTGCCAGCAGTTCCGGGACAAAGGTACAAAAAGAGACCCAGTACTTC
CASSSGTKVQKETQYF